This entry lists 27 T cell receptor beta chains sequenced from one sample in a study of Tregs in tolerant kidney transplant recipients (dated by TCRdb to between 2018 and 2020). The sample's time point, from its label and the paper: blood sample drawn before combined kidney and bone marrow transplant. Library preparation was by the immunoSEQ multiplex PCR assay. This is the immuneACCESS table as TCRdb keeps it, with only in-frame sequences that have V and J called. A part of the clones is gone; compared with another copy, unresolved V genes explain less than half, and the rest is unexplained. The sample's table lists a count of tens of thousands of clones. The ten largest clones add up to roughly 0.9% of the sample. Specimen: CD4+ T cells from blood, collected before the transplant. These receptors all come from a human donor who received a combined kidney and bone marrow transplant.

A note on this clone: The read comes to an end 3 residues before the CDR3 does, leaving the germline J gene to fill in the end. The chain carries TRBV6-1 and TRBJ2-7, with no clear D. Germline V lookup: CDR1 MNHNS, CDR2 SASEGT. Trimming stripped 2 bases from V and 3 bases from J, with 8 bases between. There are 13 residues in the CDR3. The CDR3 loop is CASSERADYEQYF. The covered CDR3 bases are TGTGCCAGCAGTGAACGCGCCGACTACGAG.

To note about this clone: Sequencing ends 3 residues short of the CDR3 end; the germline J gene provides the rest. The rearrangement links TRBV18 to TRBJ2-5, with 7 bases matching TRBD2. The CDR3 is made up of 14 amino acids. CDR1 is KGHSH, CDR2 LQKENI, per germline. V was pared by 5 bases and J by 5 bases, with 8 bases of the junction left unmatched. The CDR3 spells CASSSTGGRETQYF. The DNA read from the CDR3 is TGTGCCAGCTCAAGCACGGGGGGAAGGGAGACC.

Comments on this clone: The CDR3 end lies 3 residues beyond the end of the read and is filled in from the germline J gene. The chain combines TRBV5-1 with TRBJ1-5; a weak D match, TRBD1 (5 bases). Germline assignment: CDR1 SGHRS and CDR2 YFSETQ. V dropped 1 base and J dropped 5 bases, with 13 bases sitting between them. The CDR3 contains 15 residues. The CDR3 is CASSLSGHVDQPQHF. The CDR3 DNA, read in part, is TGCGCCAGCAGCTTGAGTGGACATGTCGATCAGCCC.

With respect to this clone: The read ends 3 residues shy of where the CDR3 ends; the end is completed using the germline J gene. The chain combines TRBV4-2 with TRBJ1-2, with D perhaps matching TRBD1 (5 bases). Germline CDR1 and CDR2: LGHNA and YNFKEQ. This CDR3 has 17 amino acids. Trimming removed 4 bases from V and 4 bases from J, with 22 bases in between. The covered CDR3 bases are TGTGCCAGCAGCCTGACTCACAGGCACCGGAATTCCTATGGC. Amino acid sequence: CASSLTHRHRNSYG. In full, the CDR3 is CASSLTHRHRNSYGYTF.

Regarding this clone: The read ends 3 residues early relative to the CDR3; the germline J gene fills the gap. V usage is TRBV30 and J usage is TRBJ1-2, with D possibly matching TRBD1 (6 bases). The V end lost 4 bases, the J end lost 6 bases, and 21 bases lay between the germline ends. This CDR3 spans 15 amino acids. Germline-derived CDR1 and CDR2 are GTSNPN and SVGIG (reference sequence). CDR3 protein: CAWNNVGGPRNGYTF. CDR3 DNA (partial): TGTGCCTGGAATAATGTAGGGGGACCTAGGAATGGC.

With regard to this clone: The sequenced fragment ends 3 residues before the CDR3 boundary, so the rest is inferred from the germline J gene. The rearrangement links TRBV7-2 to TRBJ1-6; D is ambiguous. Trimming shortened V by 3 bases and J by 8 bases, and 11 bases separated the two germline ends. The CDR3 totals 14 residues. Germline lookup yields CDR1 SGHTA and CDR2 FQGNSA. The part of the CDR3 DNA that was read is TGTGCCAGCAGCTTCGGGTGGTCTTATTCACCC. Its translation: CASSFGWSYSP. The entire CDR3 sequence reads CASSFGWSYSPLHF. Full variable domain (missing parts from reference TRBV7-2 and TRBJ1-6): GAGVSQSPSNKVTEKGKDVELRCDPISGHTALYWYRQSLGQGLEFLIYFQGNSAPDKSGLPSDRFSAERTGGSVSTLTIQRTQQEDSAVYLCASSFGWSYSPLHFGNGTRLTVT.

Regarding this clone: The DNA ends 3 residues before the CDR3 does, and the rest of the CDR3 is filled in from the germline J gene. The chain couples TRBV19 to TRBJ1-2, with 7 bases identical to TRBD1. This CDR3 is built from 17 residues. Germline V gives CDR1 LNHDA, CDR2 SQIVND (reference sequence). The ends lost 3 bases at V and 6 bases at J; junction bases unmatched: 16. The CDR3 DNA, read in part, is TGTGCCAGTAGTATGGGGGGACAGCATCGGCTCGGGGATGGC. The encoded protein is CASSMGGQHRLGDG. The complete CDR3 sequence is CASSMGGQHRLGDGYTF.

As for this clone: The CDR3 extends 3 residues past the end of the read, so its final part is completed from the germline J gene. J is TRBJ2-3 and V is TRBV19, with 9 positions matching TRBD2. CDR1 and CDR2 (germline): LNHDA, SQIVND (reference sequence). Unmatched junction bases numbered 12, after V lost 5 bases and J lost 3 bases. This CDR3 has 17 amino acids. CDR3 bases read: TGTGCCAGTAGTCGTAAGTCAGGACTAGCGCTGACAGATACG. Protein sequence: CASSRKSGLALTDT. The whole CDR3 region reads CASSRKSGLALTDTQYF.

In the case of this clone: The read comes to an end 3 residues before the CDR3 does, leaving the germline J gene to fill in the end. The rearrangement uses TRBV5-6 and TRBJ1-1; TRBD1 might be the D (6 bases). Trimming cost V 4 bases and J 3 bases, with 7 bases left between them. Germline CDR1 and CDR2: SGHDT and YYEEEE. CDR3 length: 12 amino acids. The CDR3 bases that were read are TGTGCCAGCAGCGAGGGGGACACTGAA. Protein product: CASSEGDTE. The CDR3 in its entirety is CASSEGDTEAFF. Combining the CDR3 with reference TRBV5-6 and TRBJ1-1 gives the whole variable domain DAGVTQSPTHLIKTRGQQVTLRCSPKSGHDTVSWYQQALGQGPQFIFQYYEEEERQRGNFPDRFSGHQFPNYSSELNVNALLLGDSALYLCASSEGDTEAFFGQGTRLTVV.

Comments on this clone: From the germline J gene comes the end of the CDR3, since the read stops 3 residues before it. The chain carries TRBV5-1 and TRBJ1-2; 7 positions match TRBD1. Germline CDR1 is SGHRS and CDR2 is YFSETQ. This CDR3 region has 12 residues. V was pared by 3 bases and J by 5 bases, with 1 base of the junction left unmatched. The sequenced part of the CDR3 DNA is TGCGCCAGCAGCTCGACAGGGTATGGC. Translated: CASSSTGYG. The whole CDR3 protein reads CASSSTGYGYTF.

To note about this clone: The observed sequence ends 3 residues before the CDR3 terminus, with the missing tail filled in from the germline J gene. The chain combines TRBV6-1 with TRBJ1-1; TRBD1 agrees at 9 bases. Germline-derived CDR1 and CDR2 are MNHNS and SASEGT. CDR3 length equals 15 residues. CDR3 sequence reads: CASSEGRTGATEAFF. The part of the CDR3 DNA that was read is TGTGCCAGCAGTGAAGGGAGGACAGGGGCCACCGAA.

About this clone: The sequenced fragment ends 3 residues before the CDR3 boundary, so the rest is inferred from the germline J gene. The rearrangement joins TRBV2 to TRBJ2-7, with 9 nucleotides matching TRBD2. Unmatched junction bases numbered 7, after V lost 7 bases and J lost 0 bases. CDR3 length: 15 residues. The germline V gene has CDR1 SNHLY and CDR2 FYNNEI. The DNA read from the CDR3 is TGTGCCAGCAAGTCTAGCGGGACCCTCTCCTACGAG. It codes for CASKSSGTLSYE. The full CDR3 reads CASKSSGTLSYEQYF.

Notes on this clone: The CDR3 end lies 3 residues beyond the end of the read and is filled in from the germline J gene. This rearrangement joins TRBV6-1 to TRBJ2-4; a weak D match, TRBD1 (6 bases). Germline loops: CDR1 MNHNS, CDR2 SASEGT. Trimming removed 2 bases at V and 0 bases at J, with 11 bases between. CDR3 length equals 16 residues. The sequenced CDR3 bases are TGTGCCAGCAGTGAATTAGGGGGTCTAGCCAAAAACATT. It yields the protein CASSELGGLAKNI. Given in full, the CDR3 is CASSELGGLAKNIQYF.

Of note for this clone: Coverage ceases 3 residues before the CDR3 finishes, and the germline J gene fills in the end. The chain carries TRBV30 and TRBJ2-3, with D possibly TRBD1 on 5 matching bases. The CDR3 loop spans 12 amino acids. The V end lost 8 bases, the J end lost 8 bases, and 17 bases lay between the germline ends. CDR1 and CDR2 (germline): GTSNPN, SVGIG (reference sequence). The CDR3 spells CAHRGKLGTQYF. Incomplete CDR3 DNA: TGTGCCCATAGGGGCAAATTGGGTACG.

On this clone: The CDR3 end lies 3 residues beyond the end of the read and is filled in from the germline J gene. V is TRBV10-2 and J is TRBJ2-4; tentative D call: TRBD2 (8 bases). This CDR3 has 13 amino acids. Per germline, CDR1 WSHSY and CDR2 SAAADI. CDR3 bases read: TGCGCCAGCAGTCCAGGGGGACTAGTCGTT. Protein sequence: CASSPGGLVV. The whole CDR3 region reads CASSPGGLVVQYF.

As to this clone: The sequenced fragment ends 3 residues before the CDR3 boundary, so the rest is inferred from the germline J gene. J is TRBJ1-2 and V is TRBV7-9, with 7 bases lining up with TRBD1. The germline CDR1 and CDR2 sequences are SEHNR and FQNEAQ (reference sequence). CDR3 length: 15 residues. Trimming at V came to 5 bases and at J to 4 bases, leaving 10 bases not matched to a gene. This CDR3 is CASSPKGQESYGYTF. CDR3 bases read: TGTGCCAGCAGCCCTAAAGGACAGGAGAGCTATGGC.

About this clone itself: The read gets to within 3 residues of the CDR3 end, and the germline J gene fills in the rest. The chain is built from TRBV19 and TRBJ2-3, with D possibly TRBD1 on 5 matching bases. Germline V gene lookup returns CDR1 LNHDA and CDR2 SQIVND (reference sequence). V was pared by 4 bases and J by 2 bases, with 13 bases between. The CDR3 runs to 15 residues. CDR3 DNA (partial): TGTGCCAGTAGTACCCAAAACAGGATCACAGATACG. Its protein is CASSTQNRITDT. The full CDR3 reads CASSTQNRITDTQYF.

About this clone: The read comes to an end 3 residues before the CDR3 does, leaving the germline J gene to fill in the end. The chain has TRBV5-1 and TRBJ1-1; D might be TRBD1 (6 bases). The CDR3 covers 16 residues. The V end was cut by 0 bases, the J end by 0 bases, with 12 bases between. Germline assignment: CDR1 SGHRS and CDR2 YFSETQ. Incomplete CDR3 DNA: TGCGCCAGCAGCTTGGCCCCAGGGGTGATGAACACTGAA. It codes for CASSLAPGVMNTE. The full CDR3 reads CASSLAPGVMNTEAFF.

The CDR3 is CASSEIRSRGDGYTF. CDR3 DNA, as far as it was read: TGTGCCAGCAGTGAGATCCGTTCCAGGGGTGATGGC. This chain uses TRBV2 with TRBJ1-2; maybe TRBD1 (6 bases). The read terminates 3 residues ahead of where the CDR3 ends, so the germline J gene completes it. CDR1 SNHLY and CDR2 FYNNEI come from the germline V gene. The CDR3 is made up of 15 amino acids. V lost 3 bases, J lost 6 bases, and 17 bases lay in between.

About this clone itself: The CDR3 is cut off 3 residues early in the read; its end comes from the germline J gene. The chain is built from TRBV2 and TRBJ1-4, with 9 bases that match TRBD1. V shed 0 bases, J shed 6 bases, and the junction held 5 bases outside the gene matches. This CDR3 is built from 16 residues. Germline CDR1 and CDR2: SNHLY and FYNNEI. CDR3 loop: CASSEARGTGYEKLFF. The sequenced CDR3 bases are TGTGCCAGCAGTGAAGCGCGGGGGACAGGGTATGAAAAA.

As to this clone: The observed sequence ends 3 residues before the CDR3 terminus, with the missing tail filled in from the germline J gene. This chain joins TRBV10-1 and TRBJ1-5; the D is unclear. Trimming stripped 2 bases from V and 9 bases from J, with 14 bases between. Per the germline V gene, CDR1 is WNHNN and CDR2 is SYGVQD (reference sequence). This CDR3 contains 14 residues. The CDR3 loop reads CASSEEPVAGPQHF. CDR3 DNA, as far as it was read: TGCGCCAGCAGTGAGGAGCCGGTGGCGGGGCCC.

CDR3 region: CASSPDRAGGYTF. CDR3 DNA (partial): TGTGCCAGTAGTCCAGACAGGGCGGGGGGC. The V gene is TRBV19, the J gene TRBJ1-2; 7 nucleotides agree with TRBD1. The read ends 3 residues early relative to the CDR3; the germline J gene fills the gap. The CDR3 runs 13 residues. The germline V gene has CDR1 LNHDA and CDR2 SQIVND (reference sequence).

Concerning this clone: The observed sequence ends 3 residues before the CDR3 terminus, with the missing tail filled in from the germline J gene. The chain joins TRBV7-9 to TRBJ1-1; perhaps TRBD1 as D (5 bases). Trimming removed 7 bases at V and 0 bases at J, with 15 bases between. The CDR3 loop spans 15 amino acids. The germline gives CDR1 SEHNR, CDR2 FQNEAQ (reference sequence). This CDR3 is CASTLSGGMNTEAFF. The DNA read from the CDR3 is TGTGCCAGCACGCTTTCGGGGGGGATGAACACTGAA.

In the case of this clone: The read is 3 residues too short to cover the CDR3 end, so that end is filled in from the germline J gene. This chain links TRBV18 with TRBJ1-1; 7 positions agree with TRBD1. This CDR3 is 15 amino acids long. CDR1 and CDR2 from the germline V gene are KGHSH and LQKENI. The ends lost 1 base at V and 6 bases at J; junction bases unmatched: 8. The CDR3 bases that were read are TGTGCCAGCTCACCACGAGGAGAGACAGGGCCTGAA. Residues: CASSPRGETGPE. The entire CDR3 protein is CASSPRGETGPEAFF.

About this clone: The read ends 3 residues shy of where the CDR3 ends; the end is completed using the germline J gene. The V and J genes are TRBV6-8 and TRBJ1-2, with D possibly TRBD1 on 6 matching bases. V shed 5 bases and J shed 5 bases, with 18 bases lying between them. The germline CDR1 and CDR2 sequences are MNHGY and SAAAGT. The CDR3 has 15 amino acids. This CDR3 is CASSQSRGGSYGYTF. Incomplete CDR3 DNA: TGTGCCAGCAGTCAGAGTCGTGGGGGCTCGTATGGC.

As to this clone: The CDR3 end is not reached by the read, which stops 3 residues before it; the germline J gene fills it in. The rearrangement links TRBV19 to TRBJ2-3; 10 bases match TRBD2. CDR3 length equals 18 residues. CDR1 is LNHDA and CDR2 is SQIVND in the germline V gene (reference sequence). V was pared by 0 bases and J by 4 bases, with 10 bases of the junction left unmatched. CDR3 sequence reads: CASSIDLGLAGVADTQYF. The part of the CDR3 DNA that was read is TGTGCCAGTAGTATAGATCTTGGCCTAGCGGGAGTAGCAGATACG.

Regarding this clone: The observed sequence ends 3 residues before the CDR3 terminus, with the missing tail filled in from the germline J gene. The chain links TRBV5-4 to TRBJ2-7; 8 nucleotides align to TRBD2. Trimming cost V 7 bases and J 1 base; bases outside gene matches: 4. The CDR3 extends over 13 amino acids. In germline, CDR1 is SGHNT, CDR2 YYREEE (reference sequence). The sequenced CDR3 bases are TGTGCCAGCTCCAGCGGGAGTTCCTACGAG. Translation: CASSSGSSYE. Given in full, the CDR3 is CASSSGSSYEQYF.